The present TCR beta chain was sequenced within a study of CD8+CD57+ T cells in acquired aplastic anemia. Background on the study: When averaged, DNA from sorted CD4+ and CD8+ cells came to 2.5 to 4 ug. The study obtained approximately 11 million reads on average for CD4+ cells from healthy donors. Whole-study findings and limits: Patients and controls turned out to have approximately 29 CD8+ CDR3 sequences in common. In CD8+ cells, Simpson's diversity showed no significant difference between patients and controls.

According to the study, genomic DNA was the template for TCR beta VDJ and CDR3 profiling. TCRdb called the reads again in MiXCR, with one record for every CDR3 protein. The table shows approximately 99,000 distinct CDR3 sequences, with around 53% occurring only once. A remark on this clonotype: Its specificity is unknown.

Sequencing input: sorted CD4+, CD8+, or CD8+CD57+ T cells (not recorded which) from PBMCs. The receptor's source is a human donor in good health, serving as a control.

CDR3 sequence: CASSLAPRGNNSPLHF. The DNA for the CDR3 is TGTGCCAGCAGCTTAGCTCCCAGGGGGAACAATTCACCCCTCCACTTT. The chain recombines TRBV7-3 with TRBJ1-6, with TRBD1 matching over 7 bases. This CDR3 region has 16 residues. Germline-derived CDR1 and CDR2 are SGHTA and FQGTGA. V lost 2 bases and J lost 7; bases outside the gene matches: 8.